This entry concerns a single T cell receptor beta chain. Its specificity is unknown. The CDR3 is made up of 14 amino acids. Trimming removed 10 bases from V and 4 bases from J, with 16 bases in between. Germline loops: CDR1 MNHEY, CDR2 SMNVEV (reference sequence). The sample comes from a study of cytomegalovirus exposure and HLA in healthy donors. Across the study: The early release's HLA-typed donors yielded 78 million or so unique TCRs.

Both 60 Vbeta primers and 13 Jbeta primers went into the PCR. Per the original data handling: The authors later counted roughly 76 million unique TCR beta chains, about 11 million of them shared. Libraries were prepared by immunoSEQ multiplex PCR; TCRdb keeps only in-frame clonotypes and omits some of them. Clone size and the V and J calls come from that table; the DNA yielded D and trimming. The sample has 110,000 to 150,000 clones; 60% to 85% are singletons. Whole-study findings and limits: Reported results showed that the classifier diagnosed cytomegalovirus status with high specificity and sensitivity. Across donors, sequencing depth was assumed by presence/absence analyses to be roughly uniform.

The TCR originated in a male donor in good health and CMV-seronegative. Sequencing was done on a sample of PBMCs. The chain combines TRBV27 with TRBJ2-2, with D perhaps TRBD2 (5 bases). The CDR3: CATTSGARTGELFF. CDR3 in DNA: TGTGCCACCACCAGCGGTGCGCGCACCGGGGAGCTGTTTTTT.